One and the same sample provided the 18 T cell receptor beta chains below, sequenced in a study of tumour-infiltrating T cells in Burkitt lymphoma. Sequencing used immunoSEQ multiplex PCR; TCRdb keeps in-frame clones, though not all of them. The sample consists of 46,000 or so clones, roughly 30% of them appearing once. Sequences were obtained from tumor tissue. These receptors all stem from a human donor with Burkitt lymphoma.

The sample holds one count of this clone. The chain uses TRBV19 and TRBJ2-7; a possible D gene is TRBD2 (5 bases). Trimming took off 3 bases at V and 2 bases at J, with 11 bases between the two ends. This CDR3 has 14 residues. The germline gives CDR1 LNHDA, CDR2 SQIVND (reference sequence). CDR3 DNA sequence: TGTGCCAGTAGTATCGGGCCGGGGACCTACGAGCAGTACTTC. It is translated as CASSIGPGTYEQYF.

The chain links TRBV6-1 to TRBJ2-4; D is uncertain. Germline values: CDR1 MNHNS, CDR2 SASEGT. Trimming shortened V by 2 bases and J by 0 bases, and 5 bases separated the two germline ends. CDR3 length: 14 residues. CDR3 region: CASSEHGAKNIQYF. DNA for the CDR3: TGTGCCAGCAGTGAACACGGAGCCAAAAACATTCAGTACTTC.

The J gene is TRBJ1-1, the V gene TRBV28; D not certain. The V gene lost 4 bases and the J gene lost 7 bases, with 4 bases spanning the gap. The CDR3 has 10 residues. Germline CDR1 reads MDHEN; CDR2 reads SYDVKM. The CDR3 nucleotides are TGTGCCAGCAGTTCGCTTGAAGCTTTCTTT. It translates to CASSSLEAFF.

The chain combines TRBV9 with TRBJ2-2; 8 bases align to TRBD2. The V segment lost 7 bases and the J segment 6 bases; nucleotides outside the gene matches: 8. The CDR3 contains 14 residues. The germline V gene has CDR1 SGDLS and CDR2 YYNGEE. The CDR3 sequence: CASAQVAGSGELFF. CDR3 DNA: TGTGCCAGCGCGCAGGTAGCGGGGTCCGGGGAGCTGTTTTTT. Drawing the rest from reference TRBV9 and TRBJ2-2, the complete variable domain is DSGVTQTPKHLITATGQRVTLRCSPRSGDLSVYWYQQSLDQGLQFLIQYYNGEERAKGNILERFSAQQFPDLHSELNLSSLELGDSALYFCASAQVAGSGELFFGEGSRLTVL.

This clone turned up a few times. The gene calls are TRBV4-1 and TRBJ2-1; D gene ambiguous. V was clipped by 1 base and J by 0 bases, with 10 bases between them. The CDR3 runs to 16 residues. Germline CDR1 and CDR2: MGHRA and YSYEKL. In DNA, the CDR3 is TGCGCCAGCAGCCAAGTTTTGGGCGCCTCCTACAATGAGCAGTTCTTC. Its protein is CASSQVLGASYNEQFF.

This clone has only a few counts. This chain joins TRBV4-1 and TRBJ1-6, with D unresolved. V dropped 0 bases and J dropped 7 bases, with 22 bases sitting between them. CDR1 is MGHRA and CDR2 is YSYEKL in the germline V gene. CDR3 length equals 19 residues. CDR3 in DNA: TGCGCCAGCAGCCAAGAGGTTAACGGCAGGTCGAGTCGGAATTCACCCCTCCACTTT. Residues: CASSQEVNGRSSRNSPLHF.

The chain joins TRBV4-1 to TRBJ2-2; TRBD2 might be the D (5 bases). The CDR3 is 17 amino acids. Between the trimmed V and J ends, which lost 0 bases and 2 bases, there was a span of 13 bases. In germline, CDR1 is MGHRA, CDR2 YSYEKL. The CDR3 nucleotides are TGCGCCAGCAGCCAAGATGAGGGTAGAATAAACACCGGGGAGCTGTTTTTT. Protein sequence: CASSQDEGRINTGELFF.

J is TRBJ2-2 and V is TRBV7-2; tentatively, D is TRBD1 or TRBD2 (7 bases each). The germline V and J ends were trimmed by 2 bases and 5 bases, with 12 bases remaining between them. Per germline, CDR1 SGHTA and CDR2 FQGNSA. The CDR3 loop spans 15 amino acids. The CDR3 nucleotides are TGTGCCAGCAGCTTATCCAGGGGGGGTACCGGGGAGCTGTTTTTT. This gives the protein CASSLSRGGTGELFF.

This clone occurred a few times. This chain links TRBV7-2 with TRBJ2-2, with 11 bases that match TRBD2. Looked up from germline, CDR1 is SGHTA and CDR2 is FQGNSA. With V trimmed by 2 bases and J by 4 bases, 3 bases remained unmatched. This CDR3 is built from 16 residues. The CDR3 spells CASSLLSGGGTGELFF. In DNA form, the CDR3 reads TGTGCCAGCAGCTTACTTAGCGGGGGGGGCACCGGGGAGCTGTTTTTT.

This clone showed up just a few times. The chain employs TRBV11-2 and TRBJ2-7; possible D gene TRBD1, 6 bases. Per germline, CDR1 SGHAT and CDR2 FQNNGV. The CDR3 loop spans 15 amino acids. V dropped 0 bases and J dropped 6 bases, with 15 bases sitting between them. The CDR3 region is CASSLEGRGHAEQYF. DNA of the CDR3: TGTGCCAGCAGCTTAGAGGGCAGGGGACATGCCGAGCAGTACTTC.

This clone was seen a handful of times. A junction end diverges from the germline sequence, so it may reflect a read error. This rearrangement joins TRBV20-1 to TRBJ2-1; D is possibly TRBD2 (6 bases). CDR1 DFQATT and CDR2 SNEGSKA come from the germline V gene (reference sequence). The CDR3 spans 8 residues. CDR3 DNA: TGCAGTGCTAGTGCGGGACTCTTC. As protein: CSASAGLF.

The V and J genes are TRBV27 and TRBJ1-1; no clear D. With 7 bases removed from V and 2 bases from J, the gap between germline ends came to 14 bases. Germline V gene sequence: CDR1 MNHEY, CDR2 SMNVEV (reference sequence). This CDR3 contains 14 residues. The CDR3 sequence: CASNYGVRNTEAFF. For the CDR3, the DNA is TGTGCCAGCAACTATGGGGTCAGAAACACTGAAGCTTTCTTT.

This clone has just a few counts. The rearrangement links TRBV7-3 to TRBJ2-2; unclear D gene. This CDR3 comprises 14 residues. The V end lost 5 bases, the J end lost 3 bases, and 10 bases lay between the germline ends. Per germline, CDR1 SGHTA and CDR2 FQGTGA. CDR3 region: CASSQSRHTGELFF. CDR3 bases: TGTGCCAGCAGCCAGTCGCGGCACACCGGGGAGCTGTTTTTT. The whole variable domain, filled in from reference TRBV7-3 and TRBJ2-2, reads GAGVSQTPSNKVTEKGKYVELRCDPISGHTALYWYRQSLGQGPEFLIYFQGTGAADDSGLPNDRFFAVRPEGSVSTLKIQRTERGDSAVYLCASSQSRHTGELFFGEGSRLTVL.

This clone showed up just a few times. The gene calls are TRBV30 and TRBJ2-6; D gene unclear. The V end was cut by 4 bases, the J end by 0 bases, with 4 bases between. Germline V gene sequence: CDR1 GTSNPN, CDR2 SVGIG (reference sequence). The CDR3 spans 13 residues. The CDR3 spells CAWKTSGANVLTF. CDR3 nucleotides: TGTGCCTGGAAAACCTCTGGGGCCAACGTCCTGACTTTC.

The chain uses TRBV6-6 and TRBJ2-7; no reliable D call. Germline V lookup: CDR1 MNHNY, CDR2 SVGAGI (reference sequence). V was cut by 6 bases and J by 5 bases, with 14 bases left in between. The CDR3 loop spans 13 amino acids. The CDR3 DNA sequence: TGTGCCAGCAGCAACAATAACCAGAACGAGCAGTACTTC. It yields the protein CASSNNNQNEQYF.

The chain joins TRBV18 to TRBJ1-2; D is ambiguous. The CDR3 is 14 residues long. In germline, CDR1 is KGHSH, CDR2 LQKENI. The V gene lost 3 bases and the J gene lost 3 bases, with 11 bases spanning the gap. CDR3 region: CASSPTGKDYGYTF. DNA of the CDR3: TGTGCCAGCTCACCCACGGGGAAGGACTATGGCTACACCTTC. The complete variable domain, with remaining parts taken from reference TRBV18 and TRBJ1-2, reads NAGVMQNPRHLVRRRGQEARLRCSPMKGHSHVYWYRQLPEEGLKFMVYLQKENIIDESGMPKERFSAEFPKEGPSILRIQQVVRGDSAAYFCASSPTGKDYGYTFGSGTRLTVV.

This chain links TRBV7-9 with TRBJ2-2; D gene uncertain. V lost 4 bases, J lost 6 bases, and 15 bases lay in between. This CDR3 spans 15 amino acids. In germline, CDR1 is SEHNR, CDR2 FQNEAQ (reference sequence). The CDR3 DNA follows: TGTGCCAGCAGCTACGCCGTCAGTTTCTCCGGGGAGCTGTTTTTT. Residues: CASSYAVSFSGELFF.

The table lists this clone with a few counts. V usage is TRBV7-2 and J usage is TRBJ2-7, with D perhaps matching TRBD1 or TRBD2 (6 bases each). CDR3 size: 12 residues. Germline V CDR1 and CDR2: SGHTA, FQGNSA. Trimming left V 8 bases short and J 4 bases short, with 12 bases between. The CDR3 spells CASRGTSYEQYF. CDR3 sequence (DNA): TGTGCCAGCCGGGGGACAAGTTACGAGCAGTACTTC.